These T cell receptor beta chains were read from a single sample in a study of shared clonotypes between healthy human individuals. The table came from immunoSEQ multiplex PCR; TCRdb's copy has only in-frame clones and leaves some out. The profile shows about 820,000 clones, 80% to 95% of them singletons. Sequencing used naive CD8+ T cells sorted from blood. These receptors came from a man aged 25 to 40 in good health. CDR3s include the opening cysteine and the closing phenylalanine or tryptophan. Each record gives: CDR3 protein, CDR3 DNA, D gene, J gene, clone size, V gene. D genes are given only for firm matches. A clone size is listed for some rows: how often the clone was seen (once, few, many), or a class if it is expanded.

CDR3aa: CASSPRGSTGELFF
CDR3nt: TGTGCCAGCAGTCCCCGGGGAAGCACCGGGGAGCTGTTTTTT
d_gene: .
j_gene: TRBJ2-2
abundance: .
v_gene: TRBV27

CDR3aa: CSVEAGGKLFF
CDR3nt: TGCAGCGTTGAAGCAGGGGGAAAACTGTTTTTT
d_gene: TRBD1
j_gene: TRBJ1-4
abundance: .
v_gene: TRBV29-1

CDR3aa: CASSLSGGRTDTQYF
CDR3nt: TGTGCCAGCAGTTTGTCAGGGGGCCGCACAGATACGCAGTATTTT
d_gene: TRBD1
j_gene: TRBJ2-3
abundance: .
v_gene: TRBV27

CDR3aa: CASSLWGGGSSYNEQFF
CDR3nt: TGTGCCAGCAGCTTATGGGGGGGAGGGAGCTCCTACAATGAGCAGTTCTTC
d_gene: TRBD2
j_gene: TRBJ2-1
abundance: .
v_gene: TRBV7-2

CDR3aa: CASSFGLASNEQFF
CDR3nt: TGTGCCAGCAGCTTCGGACTAGCGAGCAATGAGCAGTTCTTC
d_gene: TRBD2
j_gene: TRBJ2-1
abundance: once
v_gene: TRBV7-2

CDR3aa: CASSPGVAVGELFF
CDR3nt: TGTGCCAGCAGCCCAGGGGTAGCAGTCGGGGAGCTGTTTTTT
d_gene: .
j_gene: TRBJ2-2
abundance: .
v_gene: TRBV7-9

CDR3aa: CASSGIFAGTDTQYF
CDR3nt: TGTGCCAGCAGTGGGATTTTCGCGGGCACAGATACGCAGTATTTT
d_gene: .
j_gene: TRBJ2-3
abundance: .
v_gene: TRBV6-1

CDR3aa: CASSLGHQFNYGYTF
CDR3nt: TGTGCCAGCAGCTTGGGACATCAATTTAACTATGGCTACACCTTC
d_gene: .
j_gene: TRBJ1-2
abundance: .
v_gene: TRBV5-6

CDR3aa: CASSRRGGRANEQFF
CDR3nt: TGTGCCAGCAGCCGGCGGGGCGGGAGGGCAAATGAGCAGTTCTTC
d_gene: TRBD2
j_gene: TRBJ2-1
abundance: .
v_gene: TRBV11-2

CDR3aa: CASAKAGGTMETQYF
CDR3nt: TGTGCCAGCGCTAAGGCAGGGGGGACTATGGAGACCCAGTACTTC
d_gene: .
j_gene: TRBJ2-5
abundance: .
v_gene: TRBV7-9

CDR3aa: CASLSGTQSYNEQFF
CDR3nt: TGTGCCAGTCTCTCCGGGACGCAGTCCTACAATGAGCAGTTCTTC
d_gene: .
j_gene: TRBJ2-1
abundance: .
v_gene: TRBV27

CDR3aa: CASSSGQGFYEQYF
CDR3nt: TGTGCCAGCAGCTCTGGACAGGGCTTCTACGAGCAGTACTTC
d_gene: TRBD1
j_gene: TRBJ2-7
abundance: .
v_gene: TRBV5-5

CDR3aa: CASTESPTGTYNEQFF
CDR3nt: TGTGCCAGCACCGAATCCCCGACAGGGACCTACAATGAGCAGTTCTTC
d_gene: TRBD1
j_gene: TRBJ2-1
abundance: .
v_gene: TRBV7-2

CDR3aa: CASSGRDSSWGGELFF
CDR3nt: TGTGCCAGCAGCGGCCGGGACAGCTCTTGGGGCGGGGAGCTGTTTTTT
d_gene: TRBD1
j_gene: TRBJ2-2
abundance: .
v_gene: TRBV25-1

CDR3aa: CASSYVKTGGSSGYTF
CDR3nt: TGTGCCAGCAGTTACGTAAAGACAGGGGGTTCAAGTGGCTACACCTTC
d_gene: TRBD1
j_gene: TRBJ1-2
abundance: .
v_gene: TRBV6-6

CDR3aa: CAWGDDGANEKLFF
CDR3nt: TGTGCCTGGGGAGACGACGGGGCTAATGAAAAACTGTTTTTT
d_gene: .
j_gene: TRBJ1-4
abundance: .
v_gene: TRBV30

CDR3aa: CSVASGPNNEQFF
CDR3nt: TGCAGCGTAGCCAGCGGGCCGAACAATGAGCAGTTCTTC
d_gene: .
j_gene: TRBJ2-1
abundance: .
v_gene: TRBV29-1

CDR3aa: CASSLALNTIYF
CDR3nt: TGTGCCAGCAGCTTGGCTCTAAACACCATATATTTT
d_gene: .
j_gene: TRBJ1-3
abundance: .
v_gene: TRBV28

CDR3aa: CASSYSFRGLTDTQYF
CDR3nt: TGTGCCAGCAGTTACTCTTTCAGGGGCCTCACAGATACGCAGTATTTT
d_gene: .
j_gene: TRBJ2-3
abundance: .
v_gene: TRBV6-5

CDR3aa: CATSESVGSNTEAFF
CDR3nt: TGTGCCACCAGCGAATCCGTAGGGTCGAACACTGAAGCTTTCTTT
d_gene: .
j_gene: TRBJ1-1
abundance: .
v_gene: TRBV15

CDR3aa: CASSDGTGTYEQYF
CDR3nt: TGCGCCAGCAGCGATGGGACAGGGACCTACGAGCAGTACTTC
d_gene: TRBD1
j_gene: TRBJ2-7
abundance: .
v_gene: TRBV5-1

CDR3aa: CASSLEGANTGELFF
CDR3nt: TGTGCCAGCAGCTTGGAGGGGGCAAACACCGGGGAGCTGTTTTTT
d_gene: TRBD1
j_gene: TRBJ2-2
abundance: .
v_gene: TRBV5-4

CDR3aa: CASSVGGSGDEQFF
CDR3nt: TGTGCCAGCAGTGTAGGCGGGAGTGGCGATGAGCAGTTCTTC
d_gene: TRBD2
j_gene: TRBJ2-1
abundance: .
v_gene: TRBV6-1

CDR3aa: CASSNRQGVTEAFF
CDR3nt: TGTGCCAGCAGTAATCGACAGGGAGTCACTGAAGCTTTCTTT
d_gene: TRBD1
j_gene: TRBJ1-1
abundance: .
v_gene: TRBV6-5